These 3 T cell receptor beta chains were all obtained from the same sample, sequenced in a study of patients and donors after allogeneic stem cell transplantation. TCRdb ran MiXCR on the RT-PCR reads and lists one entry per CDR3 protein. The sample records hundreds of thousands of distinct CDR3 sequences, 16% being singletons. Sample: blood, either unsorted or a sorted T cell fraction (not recorded which). Receptors were obtained from a human donor who was either an allogeneic HSCT recipient or a stem cell or donor lymphocyte infusion donor (not recorded which). It is not recorded whose cells these are; they may come from a transplant donor.

This clonotype was picked up a small number of times. The rearrangement links TRBV29-1 to TRBJ1-2, with D maybe TRBD1 (6 bases). Germline-derived CDR1 and CDR2 are SQVTM and ANQGSEA. The CDR3 consists of 12 residues. V lost 4 bases and J lost 8, with 14 bases in between. DNA for the CDR3: TGCAGCGTTGCGGGCAGGGACAAGGGCTACACCTTC. It specifies CSVAGRDKGYTF.

This clonotype was seen a handful of times. The CDR3 loop reads CASSQGPWGGKYNEQFF. CDR3 nucleotides: TGTGCCAGCAGCCAAGGCCCCTGGGGAGGGAAATACAATGAGCAGTTCTTC. The gene calls are TRBV14 and TRBJ2-1, with TRBD2 matching over 7 bases. With 1 base clipped from V and 4 bases from J, the junction kept 10 bases outside the gene matches. CDR1 and CDR2 from the germline V gene are SGHDN and FVKESK. The CDR3 runs to 17 residues.

The table lists this clonotype with a few counts. The chain couples TRBV10-3 to TRBJ2-1; TRBD2 aligns across 13 bases. The trim removed 8 bases at V and 8 bases at J, leaving 6 bases unmatched. Looked up from germline, CDR1 is ENHRY and CDR2 is SYGVKD. There are 14 residues in the CDR3. Written as DNA, the CDR3 is TGTGCCATCGGCACTAGCGGGGGGGCCCATGAGCAGTTCTTC. It codes for CAIGTSGGAHEQFF.